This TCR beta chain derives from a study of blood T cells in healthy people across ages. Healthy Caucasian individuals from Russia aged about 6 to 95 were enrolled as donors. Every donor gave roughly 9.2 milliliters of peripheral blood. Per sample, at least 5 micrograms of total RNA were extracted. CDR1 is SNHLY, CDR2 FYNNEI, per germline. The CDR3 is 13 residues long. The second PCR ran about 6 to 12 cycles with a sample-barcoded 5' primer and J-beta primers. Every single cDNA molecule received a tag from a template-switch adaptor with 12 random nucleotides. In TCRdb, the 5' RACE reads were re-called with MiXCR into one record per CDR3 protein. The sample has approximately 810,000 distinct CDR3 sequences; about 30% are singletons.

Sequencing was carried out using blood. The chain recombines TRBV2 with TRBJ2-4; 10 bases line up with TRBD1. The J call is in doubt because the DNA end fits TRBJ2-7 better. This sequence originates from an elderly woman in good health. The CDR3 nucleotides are TGTGCCAGCTACGGACAGGGGGCCTACGAGCAGTACTTC. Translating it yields CASYGQGAYEQYF.